These T cell receptor beta chains were read from a single sample in a study of T-cell reconstitution after alpha-beta-depleted transplantation in children. TCRdb analysed the PCR reads with MiXCR anew, one entry per CDR3 protein. The repertoire has roughly 500,000 distinct CDR3 sequences, around 17% of them found once; the top ten carry over 3%. The material sequenced was PBMCs from the stem cell graft donor, taken from the stem cell graft. The receptor source for this set is a human donor who donated a stem cell graft to a child with acute lymphoblastic leukemia. CDR3s include the opening cysteine and the closing phenylalanine or tryptophan. Each record gives: CDR3 DNA, CDR3 protein, clone size, J gene, D gene, V gene. The D gene is left open where the match is weak. Not all rows give a size; the values are once, few, many and, for expanded clones, a class.

CDR3nt: TGTGCCAGCAGGATGGGCTACGAGCAGTACTTC
CDR3aa: CASRMGYEQYF
abundance: .
j_gene: TRBJ2-7
d_gene: .
v_gene: TRBV12-3/TRBV12-4

CDR3nt: TGTGCCAGCAGTTGGGGACTAGCGGTCGAACCTTACAATGAGCAGTTCTTC
CDR3aa: CASSWGLAVEPYNEQFF
abundance: .
j_gene: TRBJ2-1
d_gene: TRBD2
v_gene: TRBV12-3/TRBV12-4

CDR3nt: TGTGCCAGCAGCGTACAGACGGACCTTCGGGGCTACACCTTC
CDR3aa: CASSVQTDLRGYTF
abundance: few
j_gene: TRBJ1-2
d_gene: .
v_gene: TRBV9

CDR3nt: TGTGCCAGCAGCCCCCGGGCAGGCGTGGACTATGGCTACACCTTC
CDR3aa: CASSPRAGVDYGYTF
abundance: few
j_gene: TRBJ1-2
d_gene: .
v_gene: TRBV5-5

CDR3nt: TGTGCCAGCAGCTTACCCGGTGTTAGCTACACCTTC
CDR3aa: CASSLPGVSYTF
abundance: .
j_gene: TRBJ1-2
d_gene: .
v_gene: TRBV7-9

CDR3nt: TGTGCCAGCAGCCCCCAAGGGGGACTCTACGAGCAGTACTTC
CDR3aa: CASSPQGGLYEQYF
abundance: few
j_gene: TRBJ2-7
d_gene: .
v_gene: TRBV4-2

CDR3nt: TGTGCCAGCAGCCTGGGACTAGCGGTTCCCTACGAGCAGTACTTC
CDR3aa: CASSLGLAVPYEQYF
abundance: .
j_gene: TRBJ2-7
d_gene: TRBD2
v_gene: TRBV7-2

CDR3nt: TGCAGCGTTGCCCCCGGGAACTATGGCTACACCTTC
CDR3aa: CSVAPGNYGYTF
abundance: .
j_gene: TRBJ1-2
d_gene: .
v_gene: TRBV29-1

CDR3nt: TGCGCCAGCAGCCGGGACAGCCCGACCAACGGCCTGACTTTC
CDR3aa: CASSRDSPTNGLTF
abundance: .
j_gene: TRBJ2-6
d_gene: TRBD1
v_gene: TRBV5-1

CDR3nt: TGTGCCATCAGGCGGGACAGCTCCTACAATGAGCAGTTCTTC
CDR3aa: CAIRRDSSYNEQFF
abundance: .
j_gene: TRBJ2-1
d_gene: .
v_gene: TRBV10-3

CDR3nt: TGTGCCAGCAGCCAACTCGACCGACGGGGCTCCTACGAGCAGTACTTC
CDR3aa: CASSQLDRRGSYEQYF
abundance: few
j_gene: TRBJ2-7
d_gene: .
v_gene: TRBV14

CDR3nt: TGTGCCAGCAGTCTCCACACAGGGGAAGGAAACACCATATATTTT
CDR3aa: CASSLHTGEGNTIYF
abundance: many
j_gene: TRBJ1-3
d_gene: TRBD1
v_gene: TRBV12-3/TRBV12-4

CDR3nt: TGTGCCAGCAGCTACCTAGCGGGAGACTCTGGGGCCAACGTCCTGACTTTC
CDR3aa: CASSYLAGDSGANVLTF
abundance: few
j_gene: TRBJ2-6
d_gene: TRBD2
v_gene: TRBV6-5

CDR3nt: TGTGCCAGCAGGGTACTAGCGGGAGGAGAGACCCAGTACTTC
CDR3aa: CASRVLAGGETQYF
abundance: .
j_gene: TRBJ2-5
d_gene: TRBD2
v_gene: TRBV6-1

CDR3nt: TGTGCCAGCAGTGAAACAGGGGCAGGCTATGGCTACACCTTC
CDR3aa: CASSETGAGYGYTF
abundance: .
j_gene: TRBJ1-2
d_gene: TRBD1
v_gene: TRBV2

CDR3nt: TGTGCCAGTAGTATGTATAGCGGATCCTACAATGAGCAGTTCTTC
CDR3aa: CASSMYSGSYNEQFF
abundance: few
j_gene: TRBJ2-1
d_gene: .
v_gene: TRBV19

CDR3nt: TGCGCCAGCAGCCAAGATCGGCGGGAGACCCCCTACGAGCAGTACTTC
CDR3aa: CASSQDRRETPYEQYF
abundance: .
j_gene: TRBJ2-7
d_gene: TRBD2
v_gene: TRBV4-1

CDR3nt: TGCAGCACGGATGGCTACACCTTC
CDR3aa: CSTDGYTF
abundance: once
j_gene: TRBJ1-2
d_gene: .
v_gene: TRBV29-1

CDR3nt: TGTGCCATCAGCAGACTAGCGGGAGGGATCACAGATACGCAGTATTTT
CDR3aa: CAISRLAGGITDTQYF
abundance: .
j_gene: TRBJ2-3
d_gene: TRBD2
v_gene: TRBV10-3

CDR3nt: TGCGCCAGCAGCCAAGGGACAGTCACAGATACGCAGTATTTT
CDR3aa: CASSQGTVTDTQYF
abundance: few
j_gene: TRBJ2-3
d_gene: .
v_gene: TRBV4-1

CDR3nt: TGTGCCAGCCTGGGATCAGGGGGATTGTACACTGAAGCTTTCTTT
CDR3aa: CASLGSGGLYTEAFF
abundance: .
j_gene: TRBJ1-1
d_gene: TRBD1
v_gene: TRBV6-1